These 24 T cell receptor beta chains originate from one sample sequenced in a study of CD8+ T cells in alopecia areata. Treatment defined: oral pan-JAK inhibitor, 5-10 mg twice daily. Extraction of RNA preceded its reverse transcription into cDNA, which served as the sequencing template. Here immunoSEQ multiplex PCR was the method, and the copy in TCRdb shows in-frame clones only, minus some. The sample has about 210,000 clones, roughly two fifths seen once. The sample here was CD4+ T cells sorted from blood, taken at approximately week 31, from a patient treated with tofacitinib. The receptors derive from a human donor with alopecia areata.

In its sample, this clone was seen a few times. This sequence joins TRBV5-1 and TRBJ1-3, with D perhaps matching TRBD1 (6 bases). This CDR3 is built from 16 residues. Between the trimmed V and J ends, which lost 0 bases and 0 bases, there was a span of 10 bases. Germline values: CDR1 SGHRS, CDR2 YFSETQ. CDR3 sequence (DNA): TGCGCCAGCAGCTTGGGATTACAGGGCTCTGGAAACACCATATATTTT. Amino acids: CASSLGLQGSGNTIYF.

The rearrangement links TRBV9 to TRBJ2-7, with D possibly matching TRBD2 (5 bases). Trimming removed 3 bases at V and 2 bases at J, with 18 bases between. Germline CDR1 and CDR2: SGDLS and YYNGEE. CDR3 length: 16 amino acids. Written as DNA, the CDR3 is TGTGCCAGCAGCGCCGCACTAGGATCCGGGGCCTACGAGCAGTACTTC. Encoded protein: CASSAALGSGAYEQYF.

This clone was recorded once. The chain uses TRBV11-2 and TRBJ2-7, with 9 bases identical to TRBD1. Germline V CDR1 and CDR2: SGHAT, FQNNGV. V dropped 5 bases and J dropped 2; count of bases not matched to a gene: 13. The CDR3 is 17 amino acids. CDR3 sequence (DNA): TGTGCCAGCAGCAAGTCCCGGGACAGGGTCAGTACCTACGAGCAGTACTTC. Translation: CASSKSRDRVSTYEQYF.

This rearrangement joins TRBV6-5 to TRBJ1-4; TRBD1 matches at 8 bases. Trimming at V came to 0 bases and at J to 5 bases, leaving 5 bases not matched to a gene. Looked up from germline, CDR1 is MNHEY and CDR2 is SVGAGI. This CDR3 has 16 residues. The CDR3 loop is CASSYSYRGFNEKLFF. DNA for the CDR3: TGTGCCAGCAGTTACTCTTACAGGGGGTTCAATGAAAAACTGTTTTTT.

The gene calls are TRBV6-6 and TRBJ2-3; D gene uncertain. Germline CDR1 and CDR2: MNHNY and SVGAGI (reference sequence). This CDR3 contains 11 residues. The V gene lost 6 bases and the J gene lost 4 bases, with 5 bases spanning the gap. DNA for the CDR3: TGTGCCAGCAGCCCCGCAGATACGCAGTATTTT. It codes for CASSPADTQYF.

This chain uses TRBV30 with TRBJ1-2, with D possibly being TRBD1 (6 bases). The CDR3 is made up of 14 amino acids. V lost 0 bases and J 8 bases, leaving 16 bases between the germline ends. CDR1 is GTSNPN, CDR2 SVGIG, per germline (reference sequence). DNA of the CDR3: TGTGCCTGGAGTGTAGTTGTGGAGGGGACAGGCTACACCTTC. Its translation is CAWSVVVEGTGYTF. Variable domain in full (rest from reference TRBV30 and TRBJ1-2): SQTIHQWPATLVQPVGSPLSLECTVEGTSNPNLYWYRQAAGRGLQLLFYSVGIGQISSEVPQNLSASRPQDRQFILSSKKLLLSDSGFYLCAWSVVVEGTGYTFGSGTRLTVV.

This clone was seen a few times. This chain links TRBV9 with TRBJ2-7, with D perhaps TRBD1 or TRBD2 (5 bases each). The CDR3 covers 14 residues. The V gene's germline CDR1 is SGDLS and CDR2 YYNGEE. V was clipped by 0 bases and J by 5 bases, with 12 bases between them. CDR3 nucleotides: TGTGCCAGCAGCGTAGGGGACCCCGTTGACGAGCAGTACTTC. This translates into CASSVGDPVDEQYF. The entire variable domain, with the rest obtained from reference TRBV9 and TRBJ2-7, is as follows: DSGVTQTPKHLITATGQRVTLRCSPRSGDLSVYWYQQSLDQGLQFLIQYYNGEERAKGNILERFSAQQFPDLHSELNLSSLELGDSALYFCASSVGDPVDEQYFGPGTRLTVT.

This CDR3 reads CASRLGRRNTEAFF. The DNA of the CDR3 is TGTGCCAGCAGACTGGGCAGAAGGAACACTGAAGCTTTCTTT. J is TRBJ1-1 and V is TRBV5-6; D ambiguous. The CDR3 covers 14 residues. The germline V and J ends were trimmed by 5 bases and 1 base, with 12 bases remaining between them. The V gene's germline CDR1 is SGHDT and CDR2 YYEEEE.

CDR3: CASSPYGETQYF. CDR3 nucleotides: TGTGCCAGCTCACCATACGGGGAGACCCAGTACTTC. The gene calls are TRBV18 and TRBJ2-5; D not resolved. The CDR3 runs 12 residues. Germline assignment: CDR1 KGHSH and CDR2 LQKENI. Trimming cost V 2 bases and J 5 bases, with 6 bases left between them. Drawing the rest from reference TRBV18 and TRBJ2-5, the complete variable domain is NAGVMQNPRHLVRRRGQEARLRCSPMKGHSHVYWYRQLPEEGLKFMVYLQKENIIDESGMPKERFSAEFPKEGPSILRIQQVVRGDSAAYFCASSPYGETQYFGPGTRLLVL.

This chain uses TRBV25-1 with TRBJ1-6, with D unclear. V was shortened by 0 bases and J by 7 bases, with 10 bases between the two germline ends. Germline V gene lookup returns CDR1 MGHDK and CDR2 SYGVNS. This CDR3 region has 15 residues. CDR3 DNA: TGTGCCAGCAGTGAATATGGTACAGACAATTCACCCCTCCACTTT. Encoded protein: CASSEYGTDNSPLHF.

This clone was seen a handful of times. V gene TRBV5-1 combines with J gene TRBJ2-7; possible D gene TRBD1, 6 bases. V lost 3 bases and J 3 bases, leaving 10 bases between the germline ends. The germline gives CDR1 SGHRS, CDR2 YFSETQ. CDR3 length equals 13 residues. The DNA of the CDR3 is TGCGCCAGCAGCTCCGGGACAAGCTACGAGCAGTACTTC. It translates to CASSSGTSYEQYF.

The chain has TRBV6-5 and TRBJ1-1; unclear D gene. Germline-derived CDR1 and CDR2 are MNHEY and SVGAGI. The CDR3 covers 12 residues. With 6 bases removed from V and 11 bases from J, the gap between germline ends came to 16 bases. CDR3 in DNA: TGTGCCAGCAGCCATGGAGGAGGGAAGGCTTTCTTT. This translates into CASSHGGGKAFF.

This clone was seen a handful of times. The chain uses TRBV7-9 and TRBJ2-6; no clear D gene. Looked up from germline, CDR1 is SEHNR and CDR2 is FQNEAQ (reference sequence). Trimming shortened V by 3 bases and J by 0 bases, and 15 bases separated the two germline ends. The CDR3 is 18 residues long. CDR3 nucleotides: TGTGCCAGCAGCTTCCCCTTCTCCGACCTCTCTGGGGCCAACGTCCTGACTTTC. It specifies CASSFPFSDLSGANVLTF. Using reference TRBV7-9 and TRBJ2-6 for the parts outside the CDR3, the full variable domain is DTGVSQNPRHKITKRGQNVTFRCDPISEHNRLYWYRQTLGQGPEFLTYFQNEAQLEKSRLLSDRFSAERPKGSFSTLEIQRTEQGDSAMYLCASSFPFSDLSGANVLTFGAGSRLTVL.

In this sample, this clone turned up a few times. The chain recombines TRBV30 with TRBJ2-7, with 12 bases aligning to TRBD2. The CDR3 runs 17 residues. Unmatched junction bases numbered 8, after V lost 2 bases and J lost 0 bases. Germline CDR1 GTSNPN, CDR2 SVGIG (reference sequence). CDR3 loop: CAWSTPRLAGVSYEQYF. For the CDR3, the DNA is TGTGCCTGGAGTACACCAAGACTAGCGGGGGTCTCCTACGAGCAGTACTTC.

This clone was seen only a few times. The CDR3 sequence is CASSIGDRSYNEQFF. The DNA of the CDR3 is TGTGCCAGTAGTATCGGGGACCGCTCCTACAATGAGCAGTTCTTC. The V call is TRBV19, the J call TRBJ2-1; D could derive from TRBD1 or TRBD2 (5 bases each). CDR1 and CDR2 (germline): LNHDA, SQIVND (reference sequence). V gave up 3 bases and J gave up 0 bases, with 9 bases separating them. The CDR3 runs 15 residues. The full variable domain, its missing parts supplied by reference TRBV19 and TRBJ2-1, is DGGITQSPKYLFRKEGQNVTLSCEQNLNHDAMYWYRQDPGQGLRLIYYSQIVNDFQKGDIAEGYSVSREKKESFPLTVTSAQKNPTAFYLCASSIGDRSYNEQFFGPGTRLTVL.

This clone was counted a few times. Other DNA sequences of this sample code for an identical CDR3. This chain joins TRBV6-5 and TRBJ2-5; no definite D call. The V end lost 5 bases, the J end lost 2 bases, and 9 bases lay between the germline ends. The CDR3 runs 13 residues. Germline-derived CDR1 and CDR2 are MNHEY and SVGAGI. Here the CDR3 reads CASSRTDQETQYF. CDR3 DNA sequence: TGTGCCAGCAGTCGGACCGATCAAGAGACCCAGTACTTC.

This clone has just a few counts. In nucleotides, the CDR3 is TGTGCCAGCAGCCAAGAAGTCGAGCGAACTTCTCCTTTCTTC. Translating it yields CASSQEVERTSPFF. The chain is built from TRBV14 and TRBJ2-1; D is ambiguous. The CDR3 length is 14 residues. CDR1 and CDR2 (germline): SGHDN, FVKESK. Trimming removed 0 bases at V and 16 bases at J, with 19 bases between.

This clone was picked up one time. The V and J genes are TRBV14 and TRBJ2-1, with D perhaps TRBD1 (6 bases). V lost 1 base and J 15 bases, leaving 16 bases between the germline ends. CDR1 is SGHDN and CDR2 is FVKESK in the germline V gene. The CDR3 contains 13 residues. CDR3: CASSQGGQGHAFF. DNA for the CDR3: TGTGCCAGCAGCCAAGGGGGCCAGGGACACGCGTTCTTC.

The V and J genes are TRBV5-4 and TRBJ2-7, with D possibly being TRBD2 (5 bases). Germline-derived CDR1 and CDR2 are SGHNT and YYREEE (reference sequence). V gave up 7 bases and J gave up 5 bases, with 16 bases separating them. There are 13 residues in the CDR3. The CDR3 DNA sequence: TGTGCCAGCGAAATATTCGGGGTTAACGAGCAGTACTTC. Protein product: CASEIFGVNEQYF. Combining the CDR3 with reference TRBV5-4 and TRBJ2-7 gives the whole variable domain ETGVTQSPTHLIKTRGQQVTLRCSSQSGHNTVSWYQQALGQGPQFIFQYYREEENGRGNFPPRFSGLQFPNYSSELNVNALELDDSALYLCASEIFGVNEQYFGPGTRLTVT.

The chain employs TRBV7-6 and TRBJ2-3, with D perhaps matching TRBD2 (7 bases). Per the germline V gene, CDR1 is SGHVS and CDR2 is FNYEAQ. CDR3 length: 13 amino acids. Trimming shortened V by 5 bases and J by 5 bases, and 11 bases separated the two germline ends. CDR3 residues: CASSPGGGDTQYF. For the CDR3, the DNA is TGTGCCAGCAGCCCGGGGGGCGGAGATACGCAGTATTTT. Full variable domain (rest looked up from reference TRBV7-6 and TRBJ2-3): GAGVSQSPRYKVTKRGQDVALRCDPISGHVSLYWYRQALGQGPEFLTYFNYEAQQDKSGLPNDRFSAERPEGSISTLTIQRTEQRDSAMYRCASSPGGGDTQYFGPGTRLTVL.

The CDR3 sequence is CATRTGRANEQFF. The CDR3, as DNA: TGTGCCACTCGGACAGGGAGGGCAAATGAGCAGTTCTTC. V usage is TRBV6-6 and J usage is TRBJ2-1; possibly TRBD1 for D (8 bases). V shed 10 bases and J shed 7 bases, with 17 bases lying between them. There are 13 residues in the CDR3. Germline V gives CDR1 MNHNY, CDR2 SVGAGI (reference sequence).

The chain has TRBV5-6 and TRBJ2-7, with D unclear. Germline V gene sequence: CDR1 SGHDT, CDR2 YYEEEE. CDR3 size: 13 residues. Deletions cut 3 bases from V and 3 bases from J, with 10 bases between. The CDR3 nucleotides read TGTGCCAGCAGCTACGGGTCAGTCTACGAGCAGTACTTC. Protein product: CASSYGSVYEQYF.

The CDR3 nucleotides read TGTGCCAGCAGCTCCTTCGACCGAAGCAATCAGCCCCAGCATTTT. Translated, it gives CASSSFDRSNQPQHF. J is TRBJ1-5 and V is TRBV7-3, with D uncertain. Germline assignment: CDR1 SGHTA and CDR2 FQGTGA. This CDR3 has 15 amino acids. V shed 4 bases and J shed 1 base, with 11 bases lying between them.

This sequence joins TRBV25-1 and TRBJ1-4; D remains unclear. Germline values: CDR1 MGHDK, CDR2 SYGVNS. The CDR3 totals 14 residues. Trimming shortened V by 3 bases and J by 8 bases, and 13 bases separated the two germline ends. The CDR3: CASSDSLTGEKLFF. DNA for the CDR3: TGTGCCAGCAGTGATAGCCTCACGGGCGAAAAACTGTTTTTT.